The clone carrying this T cell receptor (beta chain) appeared a single time. Its antigen is currently unknown. These data belong to a study of metastatic and nonmetastatic thyroid tumors. Background on the study: A comparison of repertoires was made across blood and tumor or nodule tissue from malignant and benign thyroid patients. Findings of the study overall: Malignant tumors reportedly showed significantly higher TCR beta diversity than benign nodules in both blood and tumor.

Thyroid surgery took place with no prior treatment in any patient. Original data processing: Between-group CDR3 differences, defined by clinicopathological status, yielded a distant-metastasis classifier for papillary thyroid cancer. TCRdb reprocessed the PCR reads using MiXCR. In this record, the V and J calls reflect TCRdb's handling and not the investigators' own analysis. The sample includes about 21,000 clones, about 30% of them seen just once. The CDR3 totals 13 residues. CDR1 is SGHRS and CDR2 is YFSETQ in the germline V gene. V was cut by 3 bases and J by 8 bases, with 12 bases left in between.

This sequence was found in a female donor with papillary thyroid cancer or a benign thyroid nodule (not recorded which). Some clones in this sample may be carry-over from other donors' samples. The sequencing input was blood. The chain carries TRBV5-1 and TRBJ2-1; D is possibly TRBD1 or TRBD2 (5 bases each). The DNA for the CDR3 is TGCGCCAGCAGCTCCCAGATGGGGGATGAGCAGTTCTTC. It is translated as CASSSQMGDEQFF.